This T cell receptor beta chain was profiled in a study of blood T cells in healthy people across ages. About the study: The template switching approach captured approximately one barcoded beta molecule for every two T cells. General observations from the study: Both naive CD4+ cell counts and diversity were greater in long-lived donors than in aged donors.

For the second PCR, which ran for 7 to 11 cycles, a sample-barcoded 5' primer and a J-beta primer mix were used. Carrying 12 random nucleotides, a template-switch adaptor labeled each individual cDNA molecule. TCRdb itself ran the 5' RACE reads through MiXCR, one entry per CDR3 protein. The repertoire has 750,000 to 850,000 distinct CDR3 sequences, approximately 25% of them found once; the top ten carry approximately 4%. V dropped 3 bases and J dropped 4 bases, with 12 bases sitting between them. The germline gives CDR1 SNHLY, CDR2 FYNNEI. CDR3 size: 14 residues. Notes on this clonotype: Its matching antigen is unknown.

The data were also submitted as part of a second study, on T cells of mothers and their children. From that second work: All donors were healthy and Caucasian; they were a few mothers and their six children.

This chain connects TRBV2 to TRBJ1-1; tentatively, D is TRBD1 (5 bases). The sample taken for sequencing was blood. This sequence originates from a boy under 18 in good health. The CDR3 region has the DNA TGTGCCAGCAGTGATTGGGACGGACCCACTGAAGCTTTCTTT. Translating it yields CASSDWDGPTEAFF. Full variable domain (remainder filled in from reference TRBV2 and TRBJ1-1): EPEVTQTPSHQVTQMGQEVILRCVPISNHLYFYWYRQILGQKVEFLVSFYNNEISEKSEIFDDQFSVERPDGSNFTLKIRSTKLEDSAMYFCASSDWDGPTEAFFGQGTRLTVV.